Listed below are T cell receptor beta chains from one sample, sequenced in a study of cytomegalovirus exposure and HLA in healthy donors. Sequencing was performed with immunoSEQ multiplex PCR; in TCRdb, only in-frame clones are kept and a portion is missing. The sample includes 200,000 to 250,000 clones, around four fifths seen only once; the top ten take 3% to 4%. What was sequenced was PBMCs. The receptors shown here come from a male donor in good health and CMV-seronegative. Both conserved end residues are part of each CDR3. Fields, in order: J gene, V gene, CDR3 protein.

TRBJ1-2,TRBV15,CATSPTGTSNYGYTF
TRBJ2-4,TRBV28,CASSSPSGAGKNIQYF
TRBJ1-6,TRBV7-9,CASSLQGHYNSPLHF
TRBJ1-5,TRBV27,CASSFGSQEQPQHF
TRBJ1-3,TRBV19,CASSITGNSGNTIYF
TRBJ2-3,TRBV7-9,CASSANPERDTDTQYF
TRBJ2-3,TRBV10-3,CASSDSGTDTQYF
TRBJ1-5,TRBV5-1,CASSFGTGDRNQPQHF
TRBJ1-1,TRBV28,CASRRGGANTEAFF
TRBJ2-3,TRBV5-1,CASSLGTGRDTQYF
TRBJ1-2,TRBV5-6,CASSLQGQGDGYTF
TRBJ2-1,TRBV27,CASSLGTGTSGRYNEQFF
TRBJ1-4,TRBV5-6,CASSRDREREKLFF
TRBJ1-1,TRBV15,CATSRVQGLTEAFF
TRBJ2-3,TRBV27,CASSGGVSDTQYF
TRBJ2-1,TRBV5-1,CASSLRTGDYNEQFF
TRBJ1-1,TRBV7-9,CSSSSTDREEAFF
TRBJ2-1,TRBV29-1,CSAPRGPNEQFF
TRBJ2-7,TRBV5-1,CASSLRLAGYEQYF
TRBJ1-3,TRBV6-5,CASSYSQGSGNTIYF
TRBJ1-2,TRBV6-5,CASSRQGENYGYTF
TRBJ2-1,TRBV6-5,CASSYRNRPREQFF
TRBJ2-7,TRBV14,CASSQDQAEYEQYF
TRBJ1-3,TRBV5-1,CASSLGQGARGNTIYF
TRBJ2-3,TRBV7-9,CASSLGRASTDTQYF
TRBJ2-7,TRBV25-1,CASTRGRATSSYEQYF
TRBJ1-1,TRBV9,CASSVNPGDTEAFF
TRBJ2-7,TRBV5-1,CASSLAVGPGIPEAQYF
TRBJ1-5,TRBV7-9,CASSHQPAVAGNQPQHF
TRBJ2-6,TRBV10-3,CAISVGGSAGANVLTF
TRBJ2-7,TRBV11-2,CASSSYGGEQYF
TRBJ2-7,TRBV19,CASSLGGRAYEQYF
TRBJ2-2,TRBV6-1,CASNLKRAGELFF
TRBJ2-1,TRBV9,CASSVPIGSAYNEQFF
TRBJ2-2,TRBV5-1,CASRQTGELFF
TRBJ2-5,TRBV5-5,CASSPSRQGRVETQYF
TRBJ2-5,TRBV28,CASSVAGTHLETQYF
TRBJ2-2,TRBV1,CTSSQGDIHGSYTGELFF
TRBJ1-2,TRBV10-1,CASSGPGSYGYTF
TRBJ1-2,TRBV6-5,CASKGQGKGYTF
TRBJ2-7,TRBV27,CASSRTSGAYEQYF
TRBJ2-2,TRBV2,CASSEWAGNTGELFF